This record concerns one T cell receptor beta chain sequence. These data come from a study of human T cells and chemical hapten exposure. TCRdb used MiXCR to reprocess the RACE reads, holding one entry per CDR3 protein. The data show 150,000 to 200,000 distinct CDR3 sequences, approximately 26% seen once. CDR3 size: 16 residues. In germline, CDR1 is SGHVS, CDR2 FNYEAQ. Germline trimming cut 2 bases from V and 6 bases from J; bases unmatched to any gene: 6. Regarding time point: patch test 3, about 24 weeks after DPC sensitization. Treatment indicated: therapeutic diphenylcyclopropenone sensitization with weekly scalp DPC.

The source is a woman aged 35 to 49 with alopecia areata. Some clones in this sample may be carry-over from other donors' samples. J is TRBJ2-1 and V is TRBV7-6, with 11 bases that match TRBD1. The material was whole blood, obtained in connection with sensitization to the hapten diphenylcyclopropenone (DPC). CDR3 protein: CASSLRDRGVTNEQFF. CDR3 coding DNA: TGTGCCAGCAGCTTAAGGGACAGGGGGGTCACCAATGAGCAGTTCTTC.